The 18 T cell receptor beta chains presented below share a single source sample, sequenced in a study of shared clonotypes between healthy human individuals. CD45RO-negative, CCR7-positively selected cells formed the naive CD8 fraction, excluding terminally differentiated effector memory CD45RA+ cells. The repertoire was sequenced with immunoSEQ multiplex PCR; TCRdb's copy has only in-frame clones and lacks some. Of hundreds of thousands of clones in the sample, 96% were seen once. The specimen sequenced was naive CD8+ T cells sorted from blood. The receptors here all came from a woman aged 25 to 39 in good health.

The chain recombines TRBV6-5 with TRBJ2-5, with 7 bases identical to TRBD1. J lost 4 bases, V lost 4 bases, and 6 bases had no gene match. CDR3 length: 14 residues. The V gene's germline CDR1 is MNHEY and CDR2 SVGAGI. CDR3: CASSLSTGLETQYF. The CDR3 DNA reads as TGTGCCAGCAGTTTGTCGACAGGGTTAGAGACCCAGTACTTC.

The chain has TRBV19 and TRBJ1-1; 9 bases agree with TRBD1. The germline V gene has CDR1 LNHDA and CDR2 SQIVND (reference sequence). Losses at the gene ends were 4 bases for V and 1 base for J; bases not matched to a gene: 4. CDR3 length: 15 residues. CDR3 sequence reads: CASSRDREGNTEAFF. In DNA, the CDR3 is TGTGCCAGTAGTAGGGACAGGGAGGGGAACACTGAAGCTTTCTTT.

This chain joins TRBV27 and TRBJ1-1, with TRBD1 matching 7 bases. Losses at the gene ends were 3 bases for V and 4 bases for J; bases not matched to a gene: 5. The germline V gene has CDR1 MNHEY and CDR2 SMNVEV (reference sequence). CDR3 length: 14 residues. CDR3 protein: CASSFSPGGTEAFF. The CDR3 nucleotides are TGTGCCAGCAGTTTTTCCCCAGGGGGCACTGAAGCTTTCTTT.

The chain employs TRBV5-4 and TRBJ2-2; 8 nucleotides agree with TRBD1. Trimming at V came to 0 bases and at J to 8 bases, leaving 3 bases not matched to a gene. The germline gives CDR1 SGHNT, CDR2 YYREEE (reference sequence). This CDR3 spans 14 amino acids. The CDR3 nucleotides read TGTGCCAGCAGCTTGGGGACAGGGAAAGGGGAGCTGTTTTTT. This sequence encodes CASSLGTGKGELFF.

The chain combines TRBV27 with TRBJ1-2; 9 nucleotides align to TRBD1. The CDR3 has 15 amino acids. Germline loops: CDR1 MNHEY, CDR2 SMNVEV (reference sequence). The V gene end was trimmed by 4 bases and the J gene end by 8 bases; junction bases not matched to a gene: 11. CDR3 residues: CASSSMDRGLRGYTF. DNA for the CDR3: TGTGCCAGCAGTTCCATGGACAGGGGACTTCGCGGCTACACCTTC.

V gene TRBV2 combines with J gene TRBJ2-7, with a weak D call TRBD2 (7 bases). V lost 4 bases and J 6 bases, leaving 22 bases between the germline ends. CDR3 size: 16 residues. Per the germline V gene, CDR1 is SNHLY and CDR2 is FYNNEI. CDR3 protein: CASSGGGGSLLSEQYF. The CDR3 bases are TGTGCCAGCAGTGGGGGGGGCGGTTCCCTACTCTCCGAGCAGTACTTC.

The chain links TRBV4-1 to TRBJ2-1; 10 nucleotides agree with TRBD1. The ends lost 4 bases at V and 8 bases at J; junction bases unmatched: 11. Germline V gene data show CDR1 as MGHRA and CDR2 as YSYEKL. This CDR3 has 16 residues. The CDR3 sequence: CASSLPGTGEMHEQFF. The CDR3 bases are TGCGCCAGCAGCCTACCCGGGACAGGGGAGATGCATGAGCAGTTCTTC.

The V gene is TRBV7-9, the J gene TRBJ1-4; 9 bases agree with TRBD1. This CDR3 has 15 amino acids. J lost 6 bases, V lost 3 bases, and 5 bases had no gene match. The germline gives CDR1 SEHNR, CDR2 FQNEAQ (reference sequence). The CDR3 DNA is TGTGCCAGCAGCTTCCCGGGACAGGGATATGAAAAACTGTTTTTT. Translating gives CASSFPGQGYEKLFF.

The chain couples TRBV5-1 to TRBJ1-2; 7 nucleotides align to TRBD1. V lost 4 bases and J lost 7; bases outside the gene matches: 22. Looked up from germline, CDR1 is SGHRS and CDR2 is YFSETQ. The CDR3 runs to 18 residues. The DNA for the CDR3 is TGCGCCAGCAGCCCCTACACGCTTACAGGGAGGGGGCTAGGTGGCTACACCTTC. Translating it yields CASSPYTLTGRGLGGYTF.

This clone was detected once. Relative to the germline gene, one junction end is altered; a read error may explain this. This sequence joins TRBV25-1 and TRBJ2-7; D possibly uses TRBD1 or TRBD2 (5 bases each). This CDR3 comprises 13 residues. CDR1 MGHDK and CDR2 SYGVNS come from the germline V gene. The CDR3 bases are TGTGCCAGCAGTGTCGAGGGGCTGTTCGCAGTGGAGTTC. It codes for CASSVEGLFAVEF.

The chain employs TRBV5-4 and TRBJ2-1, with D unclear. The V gene's germline CDR1 is SGHNT and CDR2 YYREEE (reference sequence). V gave up 4 bases and J gave up 12 bases, with 14 bases separating them. This CDR3 has 12 residues. CDR3 sequence reads: CASSAGRVPQFF. Here the CDR3 DNA reads TGTGCCAGCAGCGCCGGTCGGGTGCCGCAGTTCTTC.

The rearrangement uses TRBV5-6 and TRBJ2-7, with 15 positions matching TRBD2. CDR1 SGHDT and CDR2 YYEEEE come from the germline V gene. The CDR3 sequence is 15 residues long. V trimming: 4 bases; J trimming: 5 bases; junction bases outside the gene matches: 4. The CDR3 DNA sequence: TGTGCCAGCAGCATGGGGACTAGCGGGAGGAACGAGCAGTACTTC. Its translation is CASSMGTSGRNEQYF.

A word on this clone: Different DNA sequences within this sample yield the same CDR3. This rearrangement joins TRBV4-1 to TRBJ2-1; D might be TRBD1 (6 bases). This CDR3 is 16 amino acids long. The germline V gene has CDR1 MGHRA and CDR2 YSYEKL. V lost 0 bases, J lost 2 bases, and 11 bases lay in between. DNA for the CDR3: TGCGCCAGCAGCCAAGATCGAGGGGGAACCTACAATGAGCAGTTCTTC. Its protein is CASSQDRGGTYNEQFF.

The chain recombines TRBV5-6 with TRBJ2-7; possible D gene TRBD2, 6 bases. The V gene lost 2 bases and the J gene lost 4 bases, with 16 bases spanning the gap. The CDR3 length is 15 residues. CDR1 SGHDT and CDR2 YYEEEE come from the germline V gene. The CDR3 DNA reads TGTGCCAGCAGCTTCGCGCCGGGGGAGTTGTACGAGCAGTACTTC. This gives the protein CASSFAPGELYEQYF.

V and J are TRBV15 and TRBJ1-4; the D gene is possibly TRBD1 (6 bases). Germline V gene data show CDR1 as LNHNV and CDR2 as YYDKDF (reference sequence). The CDR3 sequence is 16 residues long. The V and J ends lost 3 bases and 5 bases respectively, with 16 bases between them. The DNA for the CDR3 is TGTGCCACCAGCAGGGGACCCGACAGGCCAAATGAAAAACTGTTTTTT. It translates to CATSRGPDRPNEKLFF.

The chain is built from TRBV27 and TRBJ2-1, with a possible D match to TRBD2 (6 bases). V dropped 3 bases and J dropped 2 bases, with 14 bases sitting between them. This CDR3 has 16 amino acids. Germline V lookup: CDR1 MNHEY, CDR2 SMNVEV (reference sequence). The chain's CDR3 is CASSFSEGGAYNEQFF. In nucleotides, the CDR3 is TGTGCCAGCAGTTTCTCGGAGGGTGGGGCCTACAATGAGCAGTTCTTC.

This clone was seen just once. This chain connects TRBV28 to TRBJ1-4; the match to TRBD1 covers 8 bases. Trimming at V came to 1 base and at J to 7 bases, leaving 17 bases not matched to a gene. This CDR3 has 19 amino acids. CDR1 MDHEN and CDR2 SYDVKM come from the germline V gene. Here the CDR3 reads CASSLSKTGALRMGEKLFF. In DNA form, the CDR3 reads TGTGCCAGCAGTTTATCGAAGACAGGGGCCTTAAGGATGGGTGAAAAACTGTTTTTT. Full variable domain (remainder filled in from reference TRBV28 and TRBJ1-4): DVKVTQSSRYLVKRTGEKVFLECVQDMDHENMFWYRQDPGLGLRLIYFSYDVKMKEKGDIPEGYSVSREKKERFSLILESASTNQTSMYLCASSLSKTGALRMGEKLFFGSGTQLSVL.

The rearrangement uses TRBV19 and TRBJ1-5; D not certain. The V end lost 7 bases, the J end lost 3 bases, and 16 bases lay between the germline ends. This CDR3 region has 15 residues. Germline V gene lookup returns CDR1 LNHDA and CDR2 SQIVND (reference sequence). The CDR3 sequence is CASKAGTVYNQPQHF. The CDR3 region has the DNA TGTGCCAGTAAGGCAGGTACAGTTTACAATCAGCCCCAGCATTTT.